These 5 T cell receptor beta chains originate from one sample sequenced in a study of T cell clones after liver transplantation. This table comes from immunoSEQ multiplex PCR, and its TCRdb copy is limited to in-frame clones, with some not included. The data hold under 150,000 clones, with over 75% observed a single time. This specimen was CD4+ T cells from blood, taken 12 months after liver transplant. The receptors were sampled from a human patient who received a liver transplant. Some T cells may trace back to the graft donor.

The V gene is TRBV6-4, the J gene TRBJ2-1; 13 nucleotides match TRBD2. CDR1 is MRHNA and CDR2 is SNTAGT in the germline V gene. The CDR3 is 14 amino acids. V lost 2 bases and J lost 8; bases outside the gene matches: 0. As DNA, the CDR3 is TGTGCCAGCAGTGACGGACTAGCGGGAGATGAGCAGTTCTTC. Amino acids: CASSDGLAGDEQFF.

The chain couples TRBV9 to TRBJ1-1; 8 bases are shared with TRBD1. Losses at the gene ends were 0 bases for V and 1 base for J; bases not matched to a gene: 8. The germline V gene encodes CDR1 SGDLS and CDR2 YYNGEE. The CDR3 loop spans 17 amino acids. CDR3 sequence reads: CASSVEITGGPNTEAFF. DNA for the CDR3: TGTGCCAGCAGCGTAGAAATAACAGGGGGGCCGAACACTGAAGCTTTCTTT.

This chain uses TRBV9 with TRBJ1-5; D might be TRBD1 (6 bases). Germline CDR1 SGDLS, CDR2 YYNGEE. This CDR3 is 15 amino acids long. The V end lost 0 bases, the J end lost 7 bases, and 14 bases lay between the germline ends. CDR3 coding DNA: TGTGCCAGCAGCGTAGGTTCGGGGGCAGGGCAGCCCCAGCATTTT. Its translation is CASSVGSGAGQPQHF.

The chain links TRBV25-1 to TRBJ1-1; D is uncertain. The CDR3 covers 12 residues. Germline V gene sequence: CDR1 MGHDK, CDR2 SYGVNS. V dropped 4 bases and J dropped 1 base, with 4 bases sitting between them. The CDR3 loop reads CASSVGNTEAFF. The CDR3 bases are TGTGCCAGCAGTGTGGGGAACACTGAAGCTTTCTTT. Variable domain in full (rest from reference TRBV25-1 and TRBJ1-1): EADIYQTPRYLVIGTGKKITLECSQTMGHDKMYWYQQDPGMELHLIHYSYGVNSTEKGDLSSESTVSRIRTEHFPLTLESARPSHTSQYLCASSVGNTEAFFGQGTRLTVV.

This rearrangement joins TRBV5-1 to TRBJ2-1; D remains ambiguous. Deletions cut 2 bases from V and 12 bases from J, with 18 bases between. The length of the CDR3 is 14 residues. Germline CDR1 SGHRS, CDR2 YFSETQ. CDR3 region: CASSFWFGSGGQFF. CDR3 DNA: TGCGCCAGCAGCTTTTGGTTTGGGTCAGGCGGGCAGTTCTTC.